Listed below are T cell receptor beta chains from one sample, sequenced in a study of blood T cells in healthy people across ages. From the 5' RACE reads, TCRdb called clonotypes with MiXCR, one entry per CDR3 protein. The sample lists over 500,000 distinct CDR3 sequences, roughly a quarter seen once, with 3% to 4.5% in the top ten. This sample was also put to use in a study of T cells of mothers and their children.

Material for sequencing was blood. These receptors were obtained from a boy under 10 years old in good health. CDR3s include the opening cysteine and the closing phenylalanine or tryptophan. A D gene is named only where the DNA matches it firmly. A clone size is listed for some rows: how often the clone was seen (once, few, many), or a class if it is expanded.

V gene: TRBV2; D gene: NA; clone size: NA; J gene: TRBJ2-2; CDR3 protein: CASSTGIGTGELFF; CDR3 DNA: TGTGCCAGCAGCACAGGGATCGGAACCGGGGAGCTGTTTTTT
V gene: TRBV27; D gene: TRBD2; clone size: few; J gene: TRBJ2-7; CDR3 protein: CASSTGIAGGTYF; CDR3 DNA: TGTGCCAGCAGCACGGGGATAGCGGGGGGCACGTACTTC
V gene: TRBV12-3/TRBV12-4; D gene: NA; clone size: NA; J gene: TRBJ2-5; CDR3 protein: CASSFTGPGETQYF; CDR3 DNA: TGTGCCAGCAGTTTTACTGGTCCTGGAGAGACCCAGTACTTC
V gene: TRBV30; D gene: NA; clone size: NA; J gene: TRBJ1-1; CDR3 protein: CAWGDGMNTEAFF; CDR3 DNA: TGTGCCTGGGGGGACGGAATGAACACTGAAGCTTTCTTT
V gene: TRBV5-1; D gene: TRBD1; clone size: few; J gene: TRBJ1-4; CDR3 protein: CASSRSGTGDEKLFF; CDR3 DNA: TGCGCCAGCAGCCGATCGGGGACAGGGGATGAAAAACTGTTTTTT
V gene: TRBV5-1; D gene: NA; clone size: few; J gene: TRBJ2-5; CDR3 protein: CASSFIGEGVETQYF; CDR3 DNA: TGCGCCAGCAGCTTTATTGGCGAAGGGGTGGAGACCCAGTACTTC
V gene: TRBV12-3/TRBV12-4; D gene: TRBD1; clone size: few; J gene: TRBJ2-7; CDR3 protein: CASSSRLGGQGDYEQYF; CDR3 DNA: TGTGCCAGCAGTTCCCGCTTGGGTGGACAGGGAGATTACGAGCAGTACTTC
V gene: TRBV29-1; D gene: NA; clone size: NA; J gene: TRBJ1-2; CDR3 protein: CSVLGDYGYTF; CDR3 DNA: TGCAGCGTGCTAGGGGACTATGGCTACACCTTC
V gene: TRBV20-1; D gene: TRBD2; clone size: few; J gene: TRBJ2-1; CDR3 protein: CSVLSGGKYNEQFF; CDR3 DNA: TGCAGTGTCCTTAGCGGGGGGAAATACAATGAGCAGTTCTTC
V gene: TRBV4-3; D gene: NA; clone size: few; J gene: TRBJ1-2; CDR3 protein: CASSQEGGMGYGYTF; CDR3 DNA: TGCGCCAGCAGCCAAGAAGGAGGCATGGGCTATGGCTACACCTTC